This is a list of T cell receptor beta chains from one sample in a study of breast tumors, draining lymph nodes, adjacent tissues. TCRdb fed the multiplex PCR reads into MiXCR, producing one record per CDR3 protein. The sample has around 230,000 distinct CDR3 sequences; nearly 35% are singletons. Sequenced material: axillary lymph node tissue. Receptors originate from a female donor with breast cancer. Some clones in this sample may be carry-over from other donors' samples. The CDR3 runs from the conserved cysteine through the conserved F or W. The D gene is left open where the match is weak. The size of a clone is reported for some rows only, either as once, few or many, or as a class for expanded clones.

size	V	D	J	DNA	CDR3
many	TRBV7-9	TRBD2	TRBJ2-1	TGTGCCAGCAGCACCGGGACTAGCTCCTACAATGAGCAGTTCTTC	CASSTGTSSYNEQFF
NA	TRBV12-3/TRBV12-4	NA	TRBJ2-3	TGTGCCAGCAGTTTTGGAAGGGGGGGAAACACAGATACGCAGTATTTT	CASSFGRGGNTDTQYF
many	TRBV7-7	TRBD2	TRBJ2-5	TGTGCTAGCAGCTTACGTACTAGCGGGGGCCCCTCGGACTTC	CASSLRTSGGPSDF
NA	TRBV2	TRBD2	TRBJ2-3	TGTGCCAGCAGTGAACTAGCGGGGGGGGTAACAGATACGCAGTATTTT	CASSELAGGVTDTQYF
many	TRBV19	TRBD1	TRBJ2-2	TGTGCCAGCAGGAGGACAGGAAACACCGGGGAGCTGTTTTTT	CASRRTGNTGELFF
few	TRBV6-6	NA	TRBJ2-1	TGTGCCAGCAGCCGGGGGCGAGTGACGGTCTTC	CASSRGRVTVF
NA	TRBV20-1	NA	TRBJ2-7	TGCAGTGCTAGTGGCAGGGGCTACGAACAGTACTTC	CSASGRGYEQYF
many	TRBV20-1	NA	TRBJ2-1	TGCAGTGCTATTGGGTGGGGAGACGGGGCCGTTGCTCTGAGCCATGAGCAGTTCTTC	CSAIGWGDGAVALSHEQFF
many	TRBV6-5	NA	TRBJ1-6	TGTGCCAGCAGTCCGCCGGGACGATCTTATTCACCCCTCCACTTT	CASSPPGRSYSPLHF
many	TRBV11-2	TRBD1	TRBJ1-3	TGTGCCAGCAATCCAGGGGGCGGAAACACCATATATTTT	CASNPGGGNTIYF
once	TRBV29-1	NA	TRBJ2-5	TGCGGCGTTGAATCCGTGGAGCCTCCTCAAGGGACCCAGTACTTC	CGVESVEPPQGTQYF
many	TRBV6-4	NA	TRBJ1-3	TGTGCCAGCAGTGACTCTGGCGGATTCTCTGGAAACACCATATATTTT	CASSDSGGFSGNTIYF
many	TRBV7-2	TRBD1	TRBJ2-7	TGTGCCAGCAGCCTCCGGGACAGGGGGAGCGAGCAGTACTTC	CASSLRDRGSEQYF
NA	TRBV7-9	TRBD2	TRBJ2-1	TGTGCCAGCAGCTTAGTAGGACTAGCGGGTCATGAGCAGTTCTTC	CASSLVGLAGHEQFF
NA	TRBV5-5	NA	TRBJ1-3	TGTGCCAGCAGCTTGAACCAGGAGCCCCTCTCTGGAAACACCATATATTTT	CASSLNQEPLSGNTIYF
many	TRBV7-3	NA	TRBJ2-2	TGTGCCAGCAGCTCAGACATGGGGACCGGGGAGCTGTTTTTT	CASSSDMGTGELFF
NA	TRBV27	TRBD1	TRBJ1-2	TGTGCCAGCAGTTTTGAGGGGGCTGGTGGCTACACCTTC	CASSFEGAGGYTF
many	TRBV6-2/TRBV6-3	NA	TRBJ2-5	TGTGCCAGCAGCCCAACGGTGGCGGGGGCCCAAGAGACCCAGTACTTC	CASSPTVAGAQETQYF
NA	TRBV5-1	TRBD1	TRBJ2-5	TGCGCCAGCAGCTCGGGACAGGGGGCAGAGACCCAGTACTTC	CASSSGQGAETQYF
many	TRBV4-3	NA	TRBJ2-1	TGCGCCAGCAGCCAACAGGGGAATGAGCAGTTCTTC	CASSQQGNEQFF
NA	TRBV2	TRBD1	TRBJ1-3	TGTGCCAGCAGGGAGGGACAGTACACCATATATTTT	CASREGQYTIYF
many	TRBV7-2	NA	TRBJ1-6	TGTGCCAGCAGCCAACCGGACCGTAATTCACCCCTCCACTTT	CASSQPDRNSPLHF
few	TRBV6-5	TRBD1	TRBJ2-1	TGTGCCAGCAGTTTGGGACAGGGTGTGAGGAATGAGCAGTTCTTC	CASSLGQGVRNEQFF
many	TRBV2	TRBD1	TRBJ1-5	TGTGCCAGCAGTGTGACAGGGAATCAGCCCCAGCATTTT	CASSVTGNQPQHF
NA	TRBV18	TRBD2	TRBJ2-3	TGTGCCAGCTCCCCCGGACTAGCGGGACCGACTCGGGCAGATACGCAGTATTTT	CASSPGLAGPTRADTQYF
many	TRBV4-3	TRBD2	TRBJ2-7	TGCGCCAGCAGCCAAGATTGGGTTACTAGCGGGGGCTTCTACGAGCAGTACTTC	CASSQDWVTSGGFYEQYF
many	TRBV6-5	TRBD1	TRBJ1-2	TGTGCCAGCAGTTATTCGACAGGGCAGGTCTATGGCTACACCTTC	CASSYSTGQVYGYTF
NA	TRBV9	TRBD2	TRBJ2-3	TGTGCCAGCAGCGGAGAACCGCAGGGGATTTTCCTGGCGGGAGGTAATAAAGATACGCAGTATTTT	CASSGEPQGIFLAGGNKDTQYF
NA	TRBV7-7	TRBD2	TRBJ2-2	TGTGCTAGCGGGGGGGTGAACACCGGGGAGCTGTTTTTT	CASGGVNTGELFF
many	TRBV6-1	TRBD2	TRBJ2-5	TGTGCCAGCAGTCCACGGACTAGCGGGGTGGGGGAGACCCAGTACTTC	CASSPRTSGVGETQYF
NA	TRBV29-1	NA	TRBJ2-1	TGCAGCAGTTTAGGGGATGAGCAGTTCTTC	CSSLGDEQFF
NA	TRBV12-3/TRBV12-4	NA	TRBJ1-2	TGTGCCAGCAGTTTCTATCGGCAGGATGACTATGGCTACACCTTC	CASSFYRQDDYGYTF
NA	TRBV7-9	NA	TRBJ2-2	TGTGCCAGCAGCTTCTTTACAGGGTCCTATGGCTACACCGGGGAGCTGTTTTTT	CASSFFTGSYGYTGELFF
NA	TRBV9	TRBD2	TRBJ2-5	TGTGCCAGCAGCGGAGGACTAGGCCAGGGAGGGACCCAGTACTTC	CASSGGLGQGGTQYF
many	TRBV14	NA	TRBJ2-7	TGTGCCAGCAGCCAAGATGGGCACGAGCAGTACTTC	CASSQDGHEQYF
many	TRBV12-3/TRBV12-4	TRBD2	TRBJ2-3	TGTGCCAGCAGTCAGGGGACTAGCGGGGGAATATCGCGGAGCACAGATACGCAGTATTTT	CASSQGTSGGISRSTDTQYF
NA	TRBV6-6	TRBD1	TRBJ1-4	TGTGCCAGCAGCCCCGGACAGGCAAGGAAGAATGAAAAACTGTTTTTT	CASSPGQARKNEKLFF
many	TRBV7-6	TRBD2	TRBJ2-1	TGTGCCAGCAGCCCACGGAGCGGGAGCGGCAATGAGCAGTTCTTC	CASSPRSGSGNEQFF
many	TRBV11-2	TRBD1	TRBJ2-3	TGTGCCAGCAGCTCTACTCGGACAGGGGGCACAGATACGCAGTATTTT	CASSSTRTGGTDTQYF
NA	TRBV2	NA	TRBJ1-6	TGTGCCAGCAGGACCGGGACTAGCGGGAATCCACCCCTCCACTTT	CASRTGTSGNPPLHF
many	TRBV29-1	TRBD2	TRBJ2-2	TGCAGCGTTGTGGTATTAGCGGGAACCGGGGAGCTGTTTTTT	CSVVVLAGTGELFF
many	TRBV3-1	TRBD1	TRBJ2-5	TGTGCCAGCAGTTTCTGGCAGGGGGAGGAGACCCAGTACTTC	CASSFWQGEETQYF
many	TRBV2	TRBD2	TRBJ2-1	TGTGCCAGCAGTTACGGACTAGGCAATGAGCAGTTCTTC	CASSYGLGNEQFF
many	TRBV2	NA	TRBJ1-2	TGTGCCAGCAGCGGGCCCGCTGAGGGCTATGGCTACACCTTC	CASSGPAEGYGYTF
many	TRBV4-3	NA	TRBJ2-7	TGCGCCAGCAGCCAAGATCCCACAGGGTCCTACGAGCAGTACTTC	CASSQDPTGSYEQYF
NA	TRBV24-1	TRBD1	TRBJ1-5	TGTGCCAGCAGTTTAACAGGGGGCCCTCAGCCCCAGCATTTT	CASSLTGGPQPQHF
NA	TRBV11-2	NA	TRBJ2-1	TGTGCCAGCAGCCCAGGGGGGGTTTACAATGAGCAGTTCTTC	CASSPGGVYNEQFF
many	TRBV11-2	NA	TRBJ2-3	TGTGCCAGCAGCTCCGGGGATGGCAGGCCAGATACGCAGTATTTT	CASSSGDGRPDTQYF
many	TRBV24-1	TRBD2	TRBJ2-3	TGTGCCACCAGTGACAGACTAGCGGGAGGCCTCGATACGCAGTATTTT	CATSDRLAGGLDTQYF
few	TRBV10-2	NA	TRBJ2-4	TGCGCCAGCAGTGACGGGCCGAGGGTCCAGTACTTC	CASSDGPRVQYF
few	TRBV19	TRBD1	TRBJ1-5	TGTGCCAGACCCCGGACAGGGGAAGCTCAGCCCCAGCATTTT	CARPRTGEAQPQHF
many	TRBV7-3	TRBD2	TRBJ2-3	TGTGCCAGCGGAATAGCGGGCGCCCGCAATGAGCAGTATTTT	CASGIAGARNEQYF